These 16 T cell receptor beta chains originate from one sample sequenced in a study of T cells in Graves' hyperthyroidism and ophthalmopathy. Amplified regions were TCR beta CDR3 sequences from RNA transcripts. When the TCR CDR3 underwent first-round RT-PCR, the HTBI primer set was used. TCRdb independently ran MiXCR on the multiplex PCR reads; one entry per CDR3 protein. Among 300,000 to 400,000 distinct CDR3 sequences listed, around 20% were seen once. Input material: blood. The source is a woman between 50 and 59 years old with Graves' hyperthyroidism.

This clonotype was detected ten times or more. The V and J genes are TRBV6-1 and TRBJ2-3, with 8 bases matching TRBD2. The germline gives CDR1 MNHNS, CDR2 SASEGT. The junction had 16 bases not matched to a gene; V was cut back by 4 bases and J by 7 bases. The CDR3 spans 17 residues. Here the CDR3 reads CASSATPGLGSPHTQYF. The CDR3 nucleotides read TGTGCCAGCAGTGCCACACCGGGACTAGGATCTCCGCATACGCAGTATTTT.

Ten or more counts support this clonotype. This chain links TRBV11-1 with TRBJ2-5, with 9 positions matching TRBD1. V lost 4 bases to trimming and J lost 9 bases; unmatched junction nucleotides: 9. The CDR3 length is 14 residues. Germline V gene sequence: CDR1 SGHAT, CDR2 FQDESV (reference sequence). DNA of the CDR3: TGTGCCAGCAGCTACGGGGGACAGGGTACATCCCAGTACTTC. The encoded protein is CASSYGGQGTSQYF. Complete variable domain (other parts from reference TRBV11-1 and TRBJ2-5): EAEVAQSPRYKITEKSQAVAFWCDPISGHATLYWYRQILGQGPELLVQFQDESVVDDSQLPKDRFSAERLKGVDSTLKIQPAELGDSAMYLCASSYGGQGTSQYFGPGTRLLVL.

The chain recombines TRBV7-9 with TRBJ2-7; D is unresolved. The CDR3 has 15 residues. V was pared by 5 bases and J by 0 bases, with 14 bases between. The germline V gene encodes CDR1 SEHNR and CDR2 FQNEAQ (reference sequence). CDR3 in DNA: TGTGCCAGCAGCCCCAGTGGGCGGAACTCCTACGAGCAGTACTTC. Amino acid sequence: CASSPSGRNSYEQYF.

The CDR3 is CATSNRISGELFF. CDR3 in DNA: TGTGCCACCAGCAACAGGATCTCCGGGGAGCTGTTTTTT. This sequence joins TRBV24-1 and TRBJ2-2; perhaps TRBD1 as D (5 bases). Germline loops: CDR1 KGHDR, CDR2 SFDVKD. V dropped 7 bases and J dropped 6 bases, with 11 bases sitting between them. The CDR3 is made up of 13 amino acids.

This clonotype was counted a single time. This chain links TRBV2 with TRBJ1-1, with D perhaps matching TRBD1 (5 bases). Germline lookup yields CDR1 SNHLY and CDR2 FYNNEI. Trimming took off 5 bases at V and 0 bases at J, with 13 bases between the two ends. CDR3 length equals 15 residues. CDR3 in amino acids: CASSRGGWVNTEAFF. CDR3 nucleotide sequence: TGTGCCAGCAGTCGGGGGGGGTGGGTGAACACTGAAGCTTTCTTT.

This clonotype was observed once. The chain carries TRBV20-1 and TRBJ2-1; 7 bases fit TRBD1. Germline V gene lookup returns CDR1 DFQATT and CDR2 SNEGSKA (reference sequence). With V trimmed by 2 bases and J by 0 bases, 4 bases remained unmatched. The CDR3 covers 15 residues. In nucleotides, the CDR3 is TGCAGTGCTAGATTTGCAGGGGGCTCCTACAATGAGCAGTTCTTC. This translates into CSARFAGGSYNEQFF.

The J gene is TRBJ1-6, the V gene TRBV19; 7 nucleotides match TRBD1. Trimming took 4 bases from V and 9 from J; bases not matched to a gene: 12. In germline, CDR1 is LNHDA, CDR2 SQIVND (reference sequence). The CDR3 runs 16 residues. The CDR3 nucleotides are TGTGCCAGTAGTACCATGGCGGGACAGAGGAGTTCACCCCTCCACTTT. Its protein product is CASSTMAGQRSSPLHF.

The chain carries TRBV5-1 and TRBJ2-2; 8 bases map to TRBD2. The CDR3 has 16 amino acids. J gave up 3 bases and V 0 bases, and 4 bases lay outside the gene matches. The germline CDR1 and CDR2 sequences are SGHRS and YFSETQ. This CDR3 is CASSLAGGLDTGELFF. The CDR3 DNA follows: TGCGCCAGCAGCTTGGCGGGAGGGCTCGACACCGGGGAGCTGTTTTTT.

This clonotype was seen repeatedly, ten times or more. The V call is TRBV27, the J call TRBJ2-1; TRBD2 matches at 8 bases. Trimming removed 7 bases from V and 3 bases from J; junction bases left unmatched: 2. The CDR3 loop spans 13 amino acids. The V gene's germline CDR1 is MNHEY and CDR2 SMNVEV (reference sequence). CDR3 sequence: CASTGLDYNEQFF. CDR3 bases: TGTGCCAGCACGGGACTAGACTACAATGAGCAGTTCTTC.

The table lists this clonotype with many counts. The chain has TRBV12-3 or TRBV12-4 and TRBJ2-5, with D tentatively TRBD1 (5 bases). The V and J ends lost 2 bases and 1 base respectively, with 11 bases between them. CDR3 length equals 15 residues. In DNA, the CDR3 is TGTGCCAGCAGTTTATTCCCAGGGATCCAAGAGACCCAGTACTTC. Protein sequence: CASSLFPGIQETQYF.

There are a few counts of this clonotype. V gene TRBV19 combines with J gene TRBJ1-5; perhaps TRBD1 as D (6 bases). Germline values: CDR1 LNHDA, CDR2 SQIVND (reference sequence). CDR3 length: 15 amino acids. V shed 3 bases and J shed 3 bases, with 12 bases lying between them. CDR3 nucleotide sequence: TGTGCCAGTAGTATGGCGGGACACCTCAATCAGCCCCAGCATTTT. Protein: CASSMAGHLNQPQHF.

V is TRBV5-5 and J is TRBJ2-5, with TRBD1 identical over 7 bases. Germline loops: CDR1 SGHKS, CDR2 YYEKEE (reference sequence). V lost 5 bases to trimming and J lost 1 base; unmatched junction nucleotides: 8. The CDR3 spans 15 residues. CDR3 DNA sequence: TGTGCCAGCAGAATGGCAGGGGGATTCCAAGAGACCCAGTACTTC. Protein sequence: CASRMAGGFQETQYF.

V and J are TRBV19 and TRBJ1-1; no definite D call. V was shortened by 1 base and J by 0 bases, with 6 bases between the two germline ends. CDR1 LNHDA and CDR2 SQIVND come from the germline V gene (reference sequence). The CDR3 runs 14 residues. CDR3 nucleotide sequence: TGTGCCAGTAGTATAGGTAAGATGAACACTGAAGCTTTCTTT. This translates into CASSIGKMNTEAFF.

This clonotype was counted many times. V is TRBV20-1 and J is TRBJ2-7, with 14 bases that match TRBD2. Per the germline V gene, CDR1 is DFQATT and CDR2 is SNEGSKA (reference sequence). The CDR3 has 17 residues. V gave up 4 bases and J gave up 2 bases; unmatched junction bases: 10. CDR3 bases: TGCAGTGCTACGCTCATGACTAGCGGGAGGGCCGCCTACGAGCAGTACTTC. Amino acid sequence: CSATLMTSGRAAYEQYF.

The chain employs TRBV11-1 and TRBJ2-7; D is uncertain. CDR3 length: 13 amino acids. Germline CDR1 SGHAT, CDR2 FQDESV (reference sequence). V dropped 2 bases and J dropped 3 bases, with 8 bases sitting between them. DNA for the CDR3: TGTGCCAGCAGCTTAAACGCAGACTACGAGCAGTACTTC. Amino acid sequence: CASSLNADYEQYF.

As regards this clonotype: Being one base from a much bigger clone, this may be a read error. This chain uses TRBV27 with TRBJ2-2, with D tentatively TRBD1 or TRBD2 (5 bases each). Looked up from germline, CDR1 is MNHEY and CDR2 is SMNVEV (reference sequence). This CDR3 has 15 amino acids. DNA for the CDR3: TGTGCCAGCAGTTGGCAGGGCCCTAACACCGGGGAGCTGTCTTTT. Protein: CASSWQGPNTGELSF.